This TCR beta chain came from a study of T cells after posttransplantation cyclophosphamide. Study-wide findings and caveats: Tissue-infiltrating T cells from skin or gut overlapped little with blood T cells. Recipient CMV seropositivity and CMV reactivation strongly tracked TRB clonality. Donor CD8+ memory clones often dominated recipient blood repertoires at later times.

There are a few counts of this clone. The target antigen is unknown. The related graft donor's blood sample was taken on the day of bone marrow donation. TCRdb's table, derived via immunoSEQ multiplex PCR, lists solely in-frame clones and lacks some. Here the sample spans roughly 15,000 clones, over 60% being singletons. Source material: memory CD4+ T cells sorted from PBMCs. The source is a man aged 50-60 years.

The DNA of the CDR3 is TGTGCTAGTGGTTTGCCCCAAAAACTAGTACACGCTCCCGGGGAGCTGTTTTTT. Amino acid sequence: CASGLPQKLVHAPGELFF. The J gene is TRBJ2-2, the V gene TRBV12-5; the D gene is possibly TRBD2 (5 bases). Trimming left V 2 bases short and J 6 bases short, with 22 bases between. Germline V gives CDR1 LGHNT, CDR2 FRNRAP. The CDR3 contains 18 residues.